These 8 T cell receptor beta chains were sequenced from one sample in a study of T cell responses to AZD1222 COVID-19 vaccine. TCRdb keeps only in-frame clones here, not all; method: immunoSEQ multiplex PCR. Here the sample spans some 140,000 clones, 86% being singletons. Sequenced material: peripheral blood, taken on day 0 of MenACWY control vaccination. The receptors originated from an adult in good health.

The table lists this clone with a count of one. The chain has TRBV9 and TRBJ2-1, with TRBD1 matching 7 bases. The germline gives CDR1 SGDLS, CDR2 YYNGEE. The trim removed 3 bases at V and 9 bases at J, leaving 3 bases unmatched. The CDR3 is 12 residues long. The CDR3 is CASSANRGEQFF. The CDR3 DNA reads as TGTGCCAGCAGCGCAAACAGGGGTGAGCAGTTCTTC. Combining the CDR3 with reference TRBV9 and TRBJ2-1 gives the whole variable domain DSGVTQTPKHLITATGQRVTLRCSPRSGDLSVYWYQQSLDQGLQFLIQYYNGEERAKGNILERFSAQQFPDLHSELNLSSLELGDSALYFCASSANRGEQFFGPGTRLTVL.

This rearrangement joins TRBV19 to TRBJ1-5, with 10 positions matching TRBD1. V was pared by 6 bases and J by 7 bases, with 9 bases of the junction left unmatched. The CDR3 consists of 15 residues. Germline V gene lookup returns CDR1 LNHDA and CDR2 SQIVND (reference sequence). The chain's CDR3 is CASRAGTGVRQPQHF. CDR3 nucleotides: TGTGCCAGTAGGGCAGGGACAGGGGTTCGCCAGCCCCAGCATTTT.

This clone was seen once. The CDR3 nucleotides are TGTGCCAGCTCACCCCGACAGGGGGCGAACTATGGCTACACCTTC. Translated: CASSPRQGANYGYTF. This chain joins TRBV18 and TRBJ1-2; 10 positions agree with TRBD1. This CDR3 comprises 15 residues. Trimming took 3 bases from V and 2 from J; bases not matched to a gene: 3. CDR1 and CDR2 (germline): KGHSH, LQKENI.

This chain connects TRBV5-1 to TRBJ2-3; D call uncertain. The germline V gene encodes CDR1 SGHRS and CDR2 YFSETQ. The germline V and J ends were trimmed by 0 bases and 3 bases, with 8 bases remaining between them. The CDR3 runs 14 residues. CDR3 nucleotides: TGCGCCAGCAGCTTGGCGAAGTTTACAGATACGCAGTATTTT. It codes for CASSLAKFTDTQYF.

The V and J genes are TRBV28 and TRBJ1-5; TRBD1 is a possible D gene (5 bases). V lost 2 bases and J 3 bases, leaving 11 bases between the germline ends. This CDR3 has 15 residues. Germline CDR1 is MDHEN and CDR2 is SYDVKM. The CDR3 is CASSLPGANNQPQHF. CDR3 DNA: TGTGCCAGCAGTTTACCCGGGGCCAACAATCAGCCCCAGCATTTT.

This rearrangement joins TRBV19 to TRBJ1-3; D uncertain. This CDR3 has 17 residues. Germline V gene sequence: CDR1 LNHDA, CDR2 SQIVND (reference sequence). Trimming shortened V by 5 bases and J by 0 bases, and 17 bases separated the two germline ends. For the CDR3, the DNA is TGTGCCAGTAGTGGGCTCAGTCTCCGGAGCTCTGGAAACACCATATATTTT. It encodes CASSGLSLRSSGNTIYF. The full variable domain, its missing parts supplied by reference TRBV19 and TRBJ1-3, is DGGITQSPKYLFRKEGQNVTLSCEQNLNHDAMYWYRQDPGQGLRLIYYSQIVNDFQKGDIAEGYSVSREKKESFPLTVTSAQKNPTAFYLCASSGLSLRSSGNTIYFGEGSWLTVV.

The chain joins TRBV15 to TRBJ2-7, with D unclear. V was pared by 0 bases and J by 3 bases, with 6 bases between. The CDR3 sequence is 13 residues long. The germline gives CDR1 LNHNV, CDR2 YYDKDF (reference sequence). The CDR3 loop reads CATSRDLGYEQYF. As DNA, the CDR3 is TGTGCCACCAGCAGAGATCTAGGCTACGAGCAGTACTTC.

The rearrangement uses TRBV30 and TRBJ1-6; TRBD1 agrees at 8 bases. CDR1 is GTSNPN, CDR2 SVGIG, per germline (reference sequence). V gave up 2 bases and J gave up 5 bases; unmatched junction bases: 5. This CDR3 has 15 residues. In nucleotides, the CDR3 is TGTGCCTGGAGTTCACAGGACAGGGATAATTCACCCCTCCACTTT. Protein product: CAWSSQDRDNSPLHF.